The TCR beta chain described here comes from a study of blood T cells in healthy people across ages (dated by TCRdb to about 2015). In terms of the full investigation: In model experiments, template switching captured roughly one uniquely barcoded TCR beta cDNA molecule for every two T cells. To track age-related changes in TCR beta repertoire diversity, the study relied on deep sequencing normalized with unique cDNA molecular identifiers. Four age groups were formed from the donors: young (average about 17 years), middle-aged (less than 40), aged (about 62) and long-lived (82). To avoid experimental bias, donors of different ages were randomly spread across the sequencing lanes. The study analyzed two additional independent replicas of 1 million unique cDNA reads from the same blood draw for two donors, one aged 18 to 29 and one aged 80 or older. Findings and caveats that apply to the study as a whole: Estimates of total diversity based on one million sequenced T cells were considered lower bounds and underestimates. Donor CMV infection status was unknown, potentially confounding age-related changes in expanded clonotypes. Observed TCR beta diversity per million T cells fell roughly linearly with age, and a significant reduction was already apparent by age approximately 41. A strong correlation was found between observed TCR beta diversity and the percentage of naive T cells measured by flow cytometry. Bulk unsorted PBMC profiling prevented conclusive comparison of naive and antigen-experienced compartments. Compared with the aged group, the long-lived group had more naive CD4+ T cells, fewer expanded clones and increased TCR diversity, a pattern suggesting age selection.

In the case of this clonotype: The antigen it binds to is not known. Per-base qualities were not stored, and no clone one base away is much larger.

Counted from cysteine to phenylalanine, this CDR3 has 16 amino acids. Of the read, only the CDR3 DNA is kept; its 48 bases are in frame from base 1. CDR1 and CDR2, looked up from the germline V gene, are SGHTA and FQGNSA. V loses 2 bases of germline sequence and J loses 7 bases, and the interval between the two ends is 21 bases. Systemically healthy Caucasian individuals from Russia, about 38 in total and aged roughly 6 to 100 years, were included as donors. Approximately 10 milliliters of peripheral blood were collected from each donor into EDTA-treated Vacutainer tubes. Ficoll-Paque density-gradient centrifugation was used to isolate PBMCs, with at least 6.5 million per sample. Total RNA, at least 6 micrograms per sample, was extracted from PBMCs with Trizol reagent. For every donor, flow cytometry on a PBMC aliquot measured the percentage of naive CD45RAhigh/CD27high T cells. Preparation of the library involved 5' RACE. Sequenced using an Illumina HiSeq 2500. The second PCR ran for about 6 to 12 cycles and used a J-beta primer mix along with a sample-barcoded 5' primer. Each TCR beta cDNA molecule received a unique molecular identifier from a template-switch 5' adaptor carrying 12 random nucleotides. At least 2.5 million CDR3-containing paired-end reads were obtained from each sample. First-strand cDNA synthesis was performed from all RNA using the Mint cDNA synthesis kit, with priming by a TRBC-specific oligonucleotide. Following uracil-DNA glycosylase treatment, a first 18-cycle PCR with universal primers M1SS and BC2_uni_R was performed on all cDNA. As for the original processing: Each sample was normalized by randomly selecting 1 million high-quality reads, each carrying a distinct molecular identifier. Reads with shared molecular identifiers were discarded instead of being binned into consensus sequences. CDR3 identification, clonotype clustering and error correction used MiTCR with a Q25 quality threshold and the strictest error-elimination algorithm. Lower-bound total TCR beta diversity was estimated with a nonparametric unseen species model using Euler transformation. TCRdb redid the processing of the public reads, applying fastp at Q25 and MiXCR, and retained in-frame beta chains. Under each unique CDR3 protein, matching rows form one entry showing the most common genes and DNA. These V and J calls are TCRdb output, not the study's own analysis. Counted in this sample were 1.2 million to 1.5 million distinct CDR3 sequences; approximately 40% of them appeared once. The biggest ten clones account for approximately 7.9% of the sample.

The clonotype comes from a woman aged 18-29 years in good health. Recombination linked TRBV7-2 to TRBJ2-7, and the D gene may be TRBD2, 5 bases matching. Sequenced material: blood. In nucleotide form, the sequence is TGTGCCAGCAGCTTAAGAGTGTTAGGACTTAGCAATGAGCAGTACTTC. The resulting protein is CASSLRVLGLSNEQYF.